The 5 T cell receptor beta chains below all came from one sample that was sequenced in a study of shared clonotypes between healthy human individuals. TCRdb's copy holds only in-frame clones and misses some; the assay was immunoSEQ multiplex PCR. The sample shows roughly 380,000 clones, approximately 96% of them seen only once. Source material: memory CD8+ T cells sorted from blood. Subset defined: CD45RO+ cells pooled with CCR7-negative TemRA cells. These receptors were taken from a man aged 25 to 40 in good health.

This clone was detected once. The chain uses TRBV4-1 and TRBJ2-4; D possibly corresponds to TRBD1 (6 bases). The CDR3 sequence is 17 residues long. Germline V gene sequence: CDR1 MGHRA, CDR2 YSYEKL. V lost 3 bases, J lost 1 base, and 16 bases lay in between. CDR3 in amino acids: CASSQGASRGAKNIQYF. As DNA, the CDR3 is TGCGCCAGCAGCCAGGGGGCTTCAAGGGGGGCCAAAAACATTCAGTACTTC.

The chain joins TRBV19 to TRBJ1-2; D is uncertain. CDR1 and CDR2 (germline): LNHDA, SQIVND (reference sequence). Between the trimmed V and J ends, which lost 5 bases and 4 bases, there was a span of 8 bases. The CDR3 extends over 12 amino acids. The CDR3 DNA is TGTGCCAGTAGTTCAGAGTTCTATGGCTACACCTTC. This translates into CASSSEFYGYTF.

J is TRBJ1-1 and V is TRBV19; a possible D gene is TRBD1 (5 bases). The V gene lost 6 bases and the J gene lost 0 bases, with 26 bases spanning the gap. CDR1 and CDR2 (germline): LNHDA, SQIVND (reference sequence). There are 19 residues in the CDR3. CDR3 in DNA: TGTGCCAGTAGCATCCATCACCTCATCAGGGTAGGATTGAACACTGAAGCTTTCTTT. This sequence encodes CASSIHHLIRVGLNTEAFF.

The chain employs TRBV4-2 and TRBJ2-5, with 10 bases identical to TRBD2. With 4 bases clipped from V and 5 bases from J, the junction kept 25 bases outside the gene matches. CDR1 and CDR2 (germline): LGHNA, YNFKEQ. This CDR3 region has 21 residues. The CDR3 loop is CASSRNAGLAVGAKRRETQYF. CDR3 DNA: TGTGCCAGCAGCCGAAACGCCGGACTAGCGGTTGGAGCGAAACGTAGGGAGACCCAGTACTTC.

The chain recombines TRBV20-1 with TRBJ1-2, with 7 bases matching TRBD1. The CDR3 contains 10 residues. Germline V gives CDR1 DFQATT, CDR2 SNEGSKA (reference sequence). V gave up 5 bases and J gave up 6 bases; unmatched junction bases: 0. In DNA, the CDR3 is TGCAGTGCTGGGACAGATGGCTACACCTTC. Translated: CSAGTDGYTF.